The sequence of this T cell receptor beta chain was determined in a study of shared clonotypes between healthy human individuals. How the authors handled the data: ImmunoSEQ sequences covered only the junction and lacked quality scores; filtering therefore differed. Only in-frame clones appear in the TCRdb table, and some are missing; sequencing was by immunoSEQ multiplex PCR. From that table come the V and J calls and clone size; the DNA was used to work out D and trimming. This table holds 1.4 million to 1.5 million clones, approximately 96% found once. Specimen: naive CD4+ T cells sorted from blood. As for subset: CD45RA+ positively selected. The receptor's source is a man aged 25-45 years in good health.

CDR3 region: CASSPPGGMRSETQYF. CDR3 sequence (DNA): TGTGCCAGCTCACCTCCTGGGGGGATGAGGTCTGAGACCCAGTACTTC. The chain couples TRBV18 to TRBJ2-5; TRBD2 is a possible D gene (6 bases). Germline V gene lookup returns CDR1 KGHSH and CDR2 LQKENI. V gave up 3 bases and J gave up 5 bases, with 19 bases separating them. This CDR3 region has 16 residues.